What follows are 23 T cell receptor beta chains derived from one specimen sequenced in a study of T cell repertoires in cytomegalovirus infection. TCRdb analysed the reads with MiXCR anew, one entry per CDR3 protein. Here the sample spans about 680,000 distinct CDR3 sequences, 24% being singletons. Sequencing used CD8+ T cells from PBMCs. These receptors were taken from a human donor in good health (CMV status not recorded). Some clones in this sample may be carry-over from other donors' samples.

This rearrangement joins TRBV9 to TRBJ2-2, with a possible D match to TRBD2 (6 bases). Germline V lookup: CDR1 SGDLS, CDR2 YYNGEE. The CDR3 covers 15 residues. V lost 0 bases to trimming and J lost 5 bases, with 11 bases between them. The CDR3 sequence is CASSVAVRGTGELFF. The CDR3 nucleotides read TGTGCCAGCAGCGTAGCGGTCCGGGGGACCGGGGAGCTGTTTTTT. Full variable domain (rest looked up from reference TRBV9 and TRBJ2-2): DSGVTQTPKHLITATGQRVTLRCSPRSGDLSVYWYQQSLDQGLQFLIQYYNGEERAKGNILERFSAQQFPDLHSELNLSSLELGDSALYFCASSVAVRGTGELFFGEGSRLTVL.

V usage is TRBV2 and J usage is TRBJ2-3, with 9 bases aligning to TRBD2. This CDR3 region has 15 residues. V shed 10 bases and J 3 bases; nucleotides not matched to a gene: 11. Per the germline V gene, CDR1 is SNHLY and CDR2 is FYNNEI. Here the CDR3 reads CAKGEELAGTDTQYF. The CDR3 DNA follows: TGTGCCAAAGGAGAAGAACTAGCGGGTACAGATACGCAGTATTTT.

This clonotype came up many times. The chain uses TRBV7-2 and TRBJ1-1, with TRBD1 matching over 9 bases. Trimming cost V 1 base and J 0 bases; bases outside gene matches: 21. The CDR3 has 22 residues. Germline CDR1 SGHTA, CDR2 FQGNSA. The CDR3 bases are TGTGCCAGCAGCTTAGAATTTGGGACCTACCTACAGGGGGCGGGGATGAACACTGAAGCTTTCTTT. Protein: CASSLEFGTYLQGAGMNTEAFF.

V usage is TRBV20-1 and J usage is TRBJ1-4; D remains unclear. Between the trimmed V and J ends, which lost 1 base and 3 bases, there was a span of 12 bases. The CDR3 totals 15 residues. Germline CDR1 DFQATT, CDR2 SNEGSKA (reference sequence). In nucleotides, the CDR3 is TGCAGTGCTAGAGGTCCTTCCTATGCTAATGAAAAACTGTTTTTT. Its protein is CSARGPSYANEKLFF.

The CDR3 loop reads CASSYSRDPSSYNEQFF. The DNA of the CDR3 is TGTGCCAGCAGTTACTCGAGGGACCCTAGCTCCTACAATGAGCAGTTCTTC. V gene TRBV6-6 combines with J gene TRBJ2-1; TRBD1 or TRBD2 may be the D gene (5 bases each). Trimming cost V 0 bases and J 0 bases, with 12 bases left between them. Germline V lookup: CDR1 MNHNY, CDR2 SVGAGI (reference sequence). The CDR3 contains 17 residues.

This clonotype appeared a single time. The chain combines TRBV29-1 with TRBJ1-5; a weak D match, TRBD1 (6 bases). Germline assignment: CDR1 SQVTM and CDR2 ANQGSEA. The CDR3 loop spans 15 amino acids. V lost 3 bases and J 2 bases, leaving 14 bases between the germline ends. For the CDR3, the DNA is TGCAGCGTTGAGAGACAGGCCCTTCGCAATCAGCCCCAGCATTTT. Its translation: CSVERQALRNQPQHF.

The gene calls are TRBV12-3 or TRBV12-4 and TRBJ1-4, with D perhaps TRBD1 (5 bases). The V gene lost 3 bases and the J gene lost 8 bases, with 16 bases spanning the gap. The CDR3 runs 15 residues. The CDR3 bases are TGTGCCAGCAGTTTTGATTGGGGCATGCAGGAAAAACTGTTTTTT. Protein product: CASSFDWGMQEKLFF.

This clonotype was detected only a few times. The chain recombines TRBV11-3 with TRBJ2-3, with a possible D match to TRBD2 (6 bases). The CDR3 has 15 amino acids. From germline, CDR1 is SGHNT and CDR2 YENEEA. With 0 bases removed from V and 6 bases from J, the gap between germline ends came to 13 bases. Here the CDR3 DNA reads TGTGCCAGCAGCTTAGAGGGGGGTCTGGTGGATACGCAGTATTTT. Protein product: CASSLEGGLVDTQYF.

This clonotype was seen many times. The rearrangement uses TRBV12-3 or TRBV12-4 and TRBJ1-1; perhaps TRBD1 as D (5 bases). Trimming left V 1 base short and J 4 bases short, with 19 bases between. CDR3 size: 17 residues. CDR3 DNA: TGTGCCAGCAGTTTAGATTTCGTACGACAGTTGGGCACTGAAGCTTTCTTT. This codes for CASSLDFVRQLGTEAFF.

This clonotype showed up just a few times. The V call is TRBV28, the J call TRBJ2-7, with 10 bases matching TRBD2. Germline V lookup: CDR1 MDHEN, CDR2 SYDVKM. Trimming cost V 5 bases and J 7 bases; bases outside gene matches: 11. The CDR3 consists of 15 residues. As DNA, the CDR3 is TGTGCCAGCAGTCTGAGACTAGCGGGTAATTCGGAGCAGTACGTC. This sequence encodes CASSLRLAGNSEQYV.

Ten or more counts support this clonotype. CDR3 nucleotides: TGTGCCAGCAGTATCTCCTCGGGGAACACTGAAGCTTTCTTT. Its translation: CASSISSGNTEAFF. The genes are TRBV6-5 and TRBJ1-1; D gene ambiguous. The CDR3 is 14 residues long. Per the germline V gene, CDR1 is MNHEY and CDR2 is SVGAGI. The V end was cut by 5 bases, the J end by 1 base, with 11 bases between.

This clonotype appeared a few times. The chain is built from TRBV28 and TRBJ2-2; D not certain. The length of the CDR3 is 15 residues. V lost 2 bases to trimming and J lost 0 bases, with 7 bases between them. Germline CDR1 and CDR2: MDHEN and SYDVKM. The CDR3 DNA follows: TGTGCCAGCAGTTTAGGAGACGCGAACACCGGGGAGCTGTTTTTT. Its translation: CASSLGDANTGELFF.

As concerns this clonotype: A clone one base away is much larger, so this may be a read error. The V and J genes are TRBV7-6 and TRBJ2-5; D might be TRBD1 (5 bases). The germline gives CDR1 SGHVS, CDR2 FNYEAQ. This CDR3 is built from 10 residues. In nucleotides, the CDR3 is TGTGTCAGCAGCCAGGGGACCCAGTACTTC. It encodes CVSSQGTQYF.

This clonotype was observed a few times. V usage is TRBV12-3 or TRBV12-4 and J usage is TRBJ2-1; D tentatively reads TRBD1 or TRBD2 (5 bases each). V gave up 3 bases and J gave up 4 bases, with 13 bases separating them. The CDR3 runs to 15 residues. The CDR3 DNA follows: TGTGCCAGCAGTTTCGGGGCCCCCACTTACAATGAGCAGTTCTTC. This gives the protein CASSFGAPTYNEQFF.

The chain is built from TRBV20-1 and TRBJ2-1, with unresolved D. This CDR3 has 13 residues. The V end was cut by 1 base, the J end by 5 bases, with 9 bases between. Germline-derived CDR1 and CDR2 are DFQATT and SNEGSKA (reference sequence). The CDR3 reads CSARVETHNEQFF. The CDR3 DNA sequence: TGCAGTGCTAGAGTTGAAACACACAATGAGCAGTTCTTC.

A few counts support this clonotype. The V gene is TRBV28, the J gene TRBJ1-4; maybe TRBD1 (5 bases). The germline V gene has CDR1 MDHEN and CDR2 SYDVKM. The length of the CDR3 is 15 residues. Trimming left V 7 bases short and J 5 bases short, with 17 bases between. This CDR3 reads CASNIGETANEKLFF. The CDR3 DNA reads as TGTGCCAGCAATATAGGGGAGACAGCCAATGAAAAACTGTTTTTT.

This clonotype was counted between two and nine times. The V call is TRBV20-1, the J call TRBJ2-3; 9 bases are a match to TRBD2. The CDR3 runs to 15 residues. The J segment lost 2 bases and the V segment lost 4 bases, leaving 7 bases of the junction unmatched. The germline V gene has CDR1 DFQATT and CDR2 SNEGSKA (reference sequence). CDR3 DNA sequence: TGCAGTGCTACCCGACTAGCGGAGTACACAGATACGCAGTATTTT. It is translated as CSATRLAEYTDTQYF.

The CDR3 nucleotides read TGCAGCACAAATGAGGGGGGGGTGGCCGGGGAGCTGTTTTTT. It translates to CSTNEGGVAGELFF. This chain links TRBV29-1 with TRBJ2-2; D may be TRBD2 (7 bases). CDR3 length equals 14 residues. The germline gives CDR1 SQVTM, CDR2 ANQGSEA. Trimming stripped 8 bases from V and 6 bases from J, with 19 bases between.

J is TRBJ2-7 and V is TRBV29-1, with 8 bases fitting TRBD1. The CDR3 loop spans 12 amino acids. Trimming cost V 0 bases and J 5 bases; bases outside gene matches: 0. CDR1 and CDR2 from the germline V gene are SQVTM and ANQGSEA. The CDR3 DNA is TGCAGCGTTGAAGAGGACAGGGACGAGCAGTACGTC. Protein product: CSVEEDRDEQYV.

Turning to this clonotype: A read error may explain this, as a much larger clone is one base away. This chain connects TRBV7-4 to TRBJ1-2; D gene uncertain. Trimming left V 4 bases short and J 8 bases short, with 17 bases between. The CDR3 loop spans 14 amino acids. Germline V gives CDR1 SGHVT, CDR2 SQSDAQ. CDR3: CASSSAVSGWGYTF. CDR3 coding DNA: TGTGCCAGCAGCTCAGCGGTCTCAGGTTGGGGCTACACCTTC.

The J gene is TRBJ1-4, the V gene TRBV28; 7 bases are a match to TRBD1. The CDR3 consists of 17 residues. The trim removed 5 bases at V and 8 bases at J, leaving 17 bases unmatched. Looked up from germline, CDR1 is MDHEN and CDR2 is SYDVKM. The CDR3 sequence is CASSPRDSYTLREKLFF. CDR3 nucleotide sequence: TGTGCCAGCAGTCCCCGGGACAGTTACACCCTTAGGGAAAAACTGTTTTTT.

This clonotype has at least ten counts. This chain links TRBV28 with TRBJ1-6; D remains ambiguous. Trimming shortened V by 5 bases and J by 0 bases, and 8 bases separated the two germline ends. Germline loops: CDR1 MDHEN, CDR2 SYDVKM. The CDR3 spans 15 residues. CDR3 region: CASSGRSSYNSPLHF. CDR3 nucleotide sequence: TGTGCCAGCAGTGGCAGGAGCTCCTATAATTCACCCCTCCACTTT.

This sequence joins TRBV6-1 and TRBJ2-1; D tentatively reads TRBD1 or TRBD2 (5 bases each). Trimming pared 5 bases from V and 10 bases from J, leaving 9 bases between. The CDR3 is 11 residues long. Germline V gives CDR1 MNHNS, CDR2 SASEGT. As DNA, the CDR3 is TGTGCCAGCAGTTGGGGGTCCGAGCAGTTCTTC. Amino acid sequence: CASSWGSEQFF.